The sequence of this TCR beta chain was determined in a study of monozygotic twins with inflammatory bowel disease. TCRdb reprocessed the 5' RACE reads, with one entry per CDR3 protein and no DNA. This sample carries approximately 330,000 distinct CDR3 sequences, with approximately 2% going to the ten biggest clones. Germline V gene sequence: CDR1 LNHNV, CDR2 YYDKDF (reference sequence). CDR3 length equals 17 residues. The chain recombines TRBV15 with TRBJ1-5; TCRdb selects TRBD1, and the lack of DNA leaves this call unchecked. This TCR derives from a human donor with ulcerative colitis or Crohn's disease, or a healthy co-twin of an affected twin (not recorded which). The sequencing sample was made of blood. The chain's CDR3 is CATSRFPTGVRNQPQHF.